The sequence of this T cell receptor (beta chain) was determined in a study of metastatic and nonmetastatic thyroid tumors. About the research overall: A comparison of repertoires was made across blood and tumor or nodule tissue from malignant and benign thyroid patients.

The V end was cut by 5 bases, the J end by 3 bases, with 12 bases between. The CDR3 covers 14 residues. Germline V gene data show CDR1 as MDHEN and CDR2 as SYDVKM. In the original processing: A classifier of distant metastasis in papillary thyroid cancer was built from CDR3 differences (across clinicopathological groups). Through MiXCR, TCRdb re-clonotyped the PCR reads. The V and J calls, along with clone size, are taken from TCRdb and not from the paper's own processing. This sample has about 30,000 clones, with 23% found just once. Broader study findings: Significantly higher TCR beta diversity was reportedly seen in malignant thyroid tumors than benign nodules, in blood and tumor.

This clone has ten or more counts. What it recognizes is unknown. No patient had received any treatment before thyroid surgery. The clonotype comes from a female donor with papillary thyroid cancer or a benign thyroid nodule (not recorded which). Some clones in this sample may be carry-over from other donors' samples. The V and J genes are TRBV28 and TRBJ2-3, with unresolved D. Input material: blood. CDR3 protein: CASSPRDQTDTQYF. As DNA, the CDR3 is TGTGCCAGCAGTCCCCGAGATCAAACAGATACGCAGTATTTT.